Listed below are T cell receptor beta chains from one sample, sequenced in a study of T cell responses to AZD1222 COVID-19 vaccine. Sequencing used immunoSEQ multiplex PCR; TCRdb keeps in-frame clones, though not all of them. The sample records roughly 170,000 clones, 85% to 95% being singletons. The sequenced sample was peripheral blood, obtained on day 0 of AZD1222 vaccination. These receptors all come from an adult in good health. Both conserved end residues are part of each CDR3. D genes are given only for firm matches. Clone size appears in some rows only: once, few, many, or a class for an expanded clone.

size	V	D	J	CDR3	DNA
.	TRBV12-2	.	TRBJ2-1	CASRLVRTTPTRKYQEQFF	TGTGCAAGTCGCTTAGTAAGGACTACCCCTACGCGGAAATACCAGGAGCAGTTCTTC
.	TRBV18	.	TRBJ1-5	CASSPPGGLNQPQHF	TGTGCCAGCTCACCACCCGGGGGCCTCAATCAGCCCCAGCATTTT
.	TRBV4-1	.	TRBJ2-2	CASSPTGAGFTGELFF	TGCGCCAGCAGCCCAACAGGGGCGGGATTCACCGGGGAGCTGTTTTTT
.	TRBV7-2	TRBD2	TRBJ2-5	CASSAGGAGGETQYF	TGTGCCAGCAGCGCGGGGGGGGCTGGCGGGGAGACCCAGTACTTC
.	TRBV4-1	.	TRBJ2-7	CASSQGTAATYEQYF	TGCGCCAGCAGCCAAGGGACCGCGGCCACCTACGAGCAGTACTTC
.	TRBV11-2	TRBD2	TRBJ2-7	CASRGLVSSYEQYF	TGTGCCAGCAGAGGACTAGTTAGTTCCTACGAGCAGTACTTC
.	TRBV6-5	.	TRBJ2-2	CASSYLDRTGELFF	TGTGCCAGCAGTTACCTAGATCGGACCGGGGAGCTGTTTTTT
.	TRBV29-1	TRBD1	TRBJ2-2	CSVRRDRVLGKTGELFF	TGCAGCGTTCGAAGGGACAGGGTCCTCGGGAAAACCGGGGAGCTGTTTTTT
.	TRBV6-5	.	TRBJ1-1	CASSYGAGKGDTEAFF	TGTGCCAGCAGTTACGGCGCAGGGAAGGGGGACACTGAAGCTTTCTTT
.	TRBV5-1	TRBD2	TRBJ2-7	CASSLTSGETYEQYF	TGCGCCAGCAGCTTGACTAGCGGGGAAACCTACGAGCAGTACTTC
.	TRBV5-1	.	TRBJ2-3	CASSTRSRGLTDTQYF	TGCGCCAGCTCTACCAGGAGCCGGGGGCTAACAGATACGCAGTATTTT
.	TRBV28	TRBD1	TRBJ1-2	CASRGDRVWYGYTF	TGTGCCAGCAGGGGCGACAGGGTTTGGTATGGCTACACCTTC
.	TRBV3-1/TRBV3-2	.	TRBJ2-1	CASSSRTQGGEQFF	TGTGCCAGCAGCTCCAGGACCCAGGGGGGTGAGCAGTTCTTC
.	TRBV12-5	TRBD2	TRBJ2-3	CASALLTSGGRGSTDTQYF	TGTGCTAGTGCCCTCCTGACTAGCGGGGGGCGCGGGAGCACAGATACGCAGTATTTT
.	TRBV27	TRBD2	TRBJ2-6	CASSRLAGASGANVLTF	TGTGCCAGCAGTAGACTAGCGGGGGCCTCTGGGGCCAACGTCCTGACTTTC
.	TRBV5-1	.	TRBJ1-5	CASSPEGGSGQPQHF	TGCGCCAGCAGCCCGGAGGGGGGTTCCGGTCAGCCCCAGCATTTT
.	TRBV6-1	.	TRBJ1-2	CASSEKARRPYNYGYTF	TGTGCCAGCAGTGAAAAGGCCAGGAGACCCTATAACTATGGCTACACCTTC
few	TRBV9	.	TRBJ2-1	CASSVGGNNEQFF	TGTGCCAGCAGCGTAGGAGGGAACAATGAGCAGTTCTTC
.	TRBV7-9	.	TRBJ1-1	CASSLVGVGTEAFF	TGTGCCAGCAGCTTAGTTGGAGTCGGCACTGAAGCTTTCTTT
many	TRBV25-1	.	TRBJ2-3	CASSPHTTSTDTQYF	TGTGCCAGCAGCCCCCACACCACTAGCACAGATACGCAGTATTTT
.	TRBV9	.	TRBJ1-2	CASSDMDGAGGGYTF	TGTGCCAGCAGCGATATGGACGGAGCAGGAGGAGGCTACACCTTC
.	TRBV2	.	TRBJ1-2	CASRQDYGYTF	TGTGCCAGCAGGCAGGACTATGGCTACACCTTC
.	TRBV10-2	.	TRBJ2-5	CASSATGRETQYF	TGCGCCAGCAGTGCTACGGGACGCGAGACCCAGTACTTC
.	TRBV5-1	TRBD1	TRBJ1-1	CASSPGQGGPEAFF	TGCGCCAGCAGTCCTGGACAGGGCGGCCCTGAAGCTTTCTTT
.	TRBV4-3	TRBD1	TRBJ1-3	CASSQRAGGGNTIYF	TGCGCCAGCAGCCAGAGGGCAGGGGGCGGAAACACCATATATTTT
.	TRBV30	.	TRBJ2-5	CAWSVWETQYF	TGTGCCTGGAGTGTATGGGAGACCCAGTACTTC
.	TRBV9	.	TRBJ1-2	CASSVVPEGGGYTF	TGTGCCAGCAGCGTAGTACCGGAGGGAGGTGGCTACACCTTC
.	TRBV6-6	TRBD1	TRBJ2-7	CASSYPRTGYIGEQYF	TGTGCCAGCAGTTACCCGAGGACAGGGTATATCGGCGAGCAGTACTTC
.	TRBV28	TRBD2	TRBJ2-1	CASNTPRLADYNEQFF	TGTGCCAGCAACACCCCACGACTAGCGGATTACAATGAGCAGTTCTTC
.	TRBV18	.	TRBJ1-1	CASSPPVIGGGTEAFF	TGTGCCAGCTCACCACCGGTGATCGGGGGCGGCACTGAAGCTTTCTTT
.	TRBV3-1/TRBV3-2	.	TRBJ1-2	CASSQDPQGGGYTF	TGTGCCAGCAGCCAAGATCCCCAGGGCGGTGGCTACACCTTC
.	TRBV18	.	TRBJ2-1	CASSPPGNSGFNEQFF	TGTGCCAGCTCACCACCGGGGAACAGCGGGTTCAATGAGCAGTTCTTC
.	TRBV4-1	.	TRBJ2-3	CASSQTVAQDRSTDTQYF	TGCGCCAGCAGCCAAACTGTGGCCCAAGACAGGAGCACAGATACGCAGTATTTT
.	TRBV4-1	.	TRBJ1-2	CASSQEYVSRPAYTF	TGCGCCAGCAGCCAAGAATATGTATCCCGCCCGGCCTACACCTTC
.	TRBV9	TRBD2	TRBJ2-3	CASSPGLSGTQYF	TGTGCCAGCAGCCCGGGACTATCGGGTACGCAGTATTTT
.	TRBV2	.	TRBJ1-1	CASSWAPNTEAFF	TGTGCCAGCAGTTGGGCACCGAACACTGAAGCTTTCTTT
.	TRBV23-1	.	TRBJ2-4	CASSQSEGGRAKNIQYF	TGCGCCAGCAGTCAATCGGAGGGGGGCCGAGCCAAAAACATTCAGTACTTC
.	TRBV5-6	.	TRBJ1-2	CASSLRGANYGYTF	TGTGCCAGCAGCTTGCGGGGGGCCAACTATGGCTACACCTTC
.	TRBV6-2/TRBV6-3	.	TRBJ2-1	CASSAAMVSYNEQFF	TGTGCCAGCAGTGCGGCTATGGTATCCTACAATGAGCAGTTCTTC
.	TRBV18	.	TRBJ2-7	CASSTDAYEQYF	TGTGCCAGCTCAACGGACGCCTACGAGCAGTACTTC
once	TRBV15	.	TRBJ2-7	CATSRDRRTAAYEQYF	TGTGCCACCAGCAGAGATCGGCGGACCGCGGCGTACGAGCAGTACTTC
.	TRBV19	TRBD2	TRBJ2-7	CASSIDPSGAYEQYF	TGTGCCAGTAGTATAGATCCTAGCGGGGCTTACGAGCAGTACTTC
.	TRBV5-1	.	TRBJ2-5	CASNRGGEETQYF	TGCGCCAGCAATCGCGGGGGCGAAGAGACCCAGTACTTC
.	TRBV5-1	TRBD1	TRBJ1-3	CASSLGQGYNTIYF	TGCGCCAGCAGCTTGGGACAGGGATACAACACCATATATTTT
.	TRBV5-1	TRBD2	TRBJ2-3	CASSFLGRGSGGPSTDTQYF	TGCGCCAGCAGCTTCCTCGGCCGGGGTAGCGGGGGGCCGTCCACAGATACGCAGTATTTT
few	TRBV2	.	TRBJ2-1	CASTRGVGASNEQFF	TGTGCCAGCACTCGAGGGGTTGGAGCTTCCAATGAGCAGTTCTTC
.	TRBV5-1	.	TRBJ1-2	CASSLALGPNYGYTF	TGCGCCAGCAGCTTGGCCTTAGGTCCTAACTATGGCTACACCTTC
.	TRBV5-1	.	TRBJ1-4	CASSLVGERNEKLFF	TGCGCCAGCAGCTTGGTGGGGGAAAGGAATGAAAAACTGTTTTTT